This T cell receptor (beta chain) was obtained from a study of blood T cell repertoires in COVID-19. TCRdb's copy holds only in-frame clones and misses some; the assay was immunoSEQ multiplex PCR. This table has 200,000 to 250,000 clones, 88% appearing once. On this clone itself: Other DNA sequences in the same sample also yield this CDR3.

This CDR3 comprises 14 residues. J gave up 5 bases and V 3 bases, and 6 bases lay outside the gene matches. Germline V gene sequence: CDR1 LGHDT, CDR2 YNNKEL (reference sequence). The TCR sequence derives from a woman in her twenties or thirties who had been exposed to COVID-19. V is TRBV3-1 (or the pseudogene TRBV3-2) and J is TRBJ2-5; TRBD2 aligns across 7 bases. Specimen: PBMCs or T cells enriched from blood (not recorded which). Here the CDR3 DNA reads TGTGCCAGCAGCCAGGGCGGGAGAAAGGAGACCCAGTACTTC. Translation: CASSQGGRKETQYF.